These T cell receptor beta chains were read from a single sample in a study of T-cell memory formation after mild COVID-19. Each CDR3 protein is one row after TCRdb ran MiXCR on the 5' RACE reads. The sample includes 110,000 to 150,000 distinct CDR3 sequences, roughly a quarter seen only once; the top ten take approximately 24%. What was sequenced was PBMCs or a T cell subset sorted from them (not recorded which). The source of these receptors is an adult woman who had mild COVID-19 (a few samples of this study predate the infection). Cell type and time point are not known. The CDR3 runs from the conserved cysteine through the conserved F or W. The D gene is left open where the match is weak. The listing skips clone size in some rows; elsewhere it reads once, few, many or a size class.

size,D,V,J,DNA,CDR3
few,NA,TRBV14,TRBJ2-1,TGTGCCAGCAGCCAAAATACCTACAATGAGCAGTTCTTC,CASSQNTYNEQFF
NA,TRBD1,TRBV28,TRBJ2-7,TGTGCCAGCACCCCCGACAGGGGGCTGTTCTACGAGCAGTACTTC,CASTPDRGLFYEQYF
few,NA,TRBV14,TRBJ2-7,TGTGCCAGCAGCCTTACCCCTATCCCCGAGCAGTACTTC,CASSLTPIPEQYF
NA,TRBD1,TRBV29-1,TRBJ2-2,TGCAGCGTTGAAGATTGGGGACAGGGCAACACCGGGGAGCTGTTTTTT,CSVEDWGQGNTGELFF
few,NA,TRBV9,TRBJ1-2,TGTGCCAGCAGCGTCTCCAGAACTCAGGGTCTGGGCTACACCTTC,CASSVSRTQGLGYTF
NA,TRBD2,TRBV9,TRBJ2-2,TGTGCCAGCAGCCCCCAGACTAGCGGGGGAACCGGGGAGCTGTTTTTT,CASSPQTSGGTGELFF
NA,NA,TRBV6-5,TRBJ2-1,TGTGCCAGCAGTCGGACCGAGCGGAGTGGTGAGCAGTTCTTC,CASSRTERSGEQFF
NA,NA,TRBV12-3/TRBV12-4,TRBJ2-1,TGTGCCAGCAGTTTAGGCCAGTATGAGCAGTTCTTC,CASSLGQYEQFF
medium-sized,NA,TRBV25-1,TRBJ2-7,TGTGCCAGCAGTGAGGGGAACGGAGGCCCCTACGAGCAGTACTTC,CASSEGNGGPYEQYF
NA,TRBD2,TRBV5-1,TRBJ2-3,TGCGCCAGCAGCTGGGACCGGACTAGCGACGACGCAGATACGCAGTATTTT,CASSWDRTSDDADTQYF
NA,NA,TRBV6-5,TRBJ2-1,TGTGCCAGCAGTCAATACGACTCCTACAATGAGCAGTTCTTC,CASSQYDSYNEQFF
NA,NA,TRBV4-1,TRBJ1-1,TGCGCCAGCAGCCAAGATGGGGGGGGACGGACTGAAGCTTTCTTT,CASSQDGGGRTEAFF
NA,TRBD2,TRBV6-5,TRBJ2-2,TGTGCCAGCAGTCGGGGGGGTAACACCGGGGAGCTGTTTTTT,CASSRGGNTGELFF
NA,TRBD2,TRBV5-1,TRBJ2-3,TGCGCCAGCGGAAGCGGGACTCGCACAGATACGCAGTATTTT,CASGSGTRTDTQYF
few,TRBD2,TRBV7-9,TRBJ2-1,TGTGCCAGCAGCGACCCGACTAGCGGAGCGGCTTTGAATGAGCAGTTCTTC,CASSDPTSGAALNEQFF
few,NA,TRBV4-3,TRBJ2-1,TGCGCCAGCAGCCAGTCACGGACGATCCACAATGAGCAGTTCTTC,CASSQSRTIHNEQFF
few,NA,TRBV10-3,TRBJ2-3,TGTGCCATCAGTTCGTTACTAGCCAACACAGATACGCAGTATTTT,CAISSLLANTDTQYF
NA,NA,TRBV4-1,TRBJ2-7,TGCGCCAGCAGCCAAGAGGAACCTGCCGAGCAGTACTTC,CASSQEEPAEQYF
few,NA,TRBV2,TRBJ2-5,TGTGCCAGCAGTGGGTTATCTGTACACCAAGAGACCCAGTACTTC,CASSGLSVHQETQYF
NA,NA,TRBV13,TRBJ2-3,TGTGCCAGCAGTTTCAGGACGGACCTTAATCGTGGTACGCAGTATTTT,CASSFRTDLNRGTQYF
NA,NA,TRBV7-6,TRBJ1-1,TGTGCCAGCAGCTTCGGGACATCCACTGAAGCTTTCTTT,CASSFGTSTEAFF
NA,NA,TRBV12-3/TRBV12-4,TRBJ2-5,TGTGCCAGCAGTCCGCTGGGGGGGGGCGGCGAGACCCAGTACTTC,CASSPLGGGGETQYF
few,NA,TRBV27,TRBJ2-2,TGTGCCAGCAGTAAGCGACTAGGGGTCACCGGGGAGCTGTTTTTT,CASSKRLGVTGELFF
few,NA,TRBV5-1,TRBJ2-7,TGCGCCAGCAGCTTGTCGGTGACCCCAGAGGGCTACGAGCAGTACTTC,CASSLSVTPEGYEQYF
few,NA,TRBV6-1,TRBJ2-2,TGTGCCAGCAGTGTGAGCGTAACGAACACCGGGGAGCTGTTTTTT,CASSVSVTNTGELFF
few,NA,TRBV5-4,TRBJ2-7,TGTGCCAGCAGCCACCCTGGTAGCGGCGCCTACGAGCAGTACTTC,CASSHPGSGAYEQYF
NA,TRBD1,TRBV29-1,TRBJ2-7,TGCAGCGTCCGGGACAGGGGGTTCTACGAGCAGTACTTC,CSVRDRGFYEQYF
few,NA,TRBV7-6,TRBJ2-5,TGTGCCAGCAGCCCCACCGGTGAGGAGGCCCAGTACTTC,CASSPTGEEAQYF
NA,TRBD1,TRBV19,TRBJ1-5,TGTGCCAGTACACCGGGACAGGGAGACAATCAGCCCCAGCATTTT,CASTPGQGDNQPQHF
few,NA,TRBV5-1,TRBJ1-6,TGCGCCAGCAGCTTTGAGGGGTTGAATTCACCCCTCCACTTT,CASSFEGLNSPLHF
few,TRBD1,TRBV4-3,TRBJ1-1,TGCGCCAGCAGCCAAAAGAGGACAGGGCGAACTGAAGCTTTCTTT,CASSQKRTGRTEAFF
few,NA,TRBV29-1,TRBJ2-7,TGCAGCGCCGAGGGGACGGAAAGCTACGAGCAGTACTTC,CSAEGTESYEQYF
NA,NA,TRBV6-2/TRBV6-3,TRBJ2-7,TGTGCCAGCAGTTACTGGCAGGGGAGGTCCTACGAGCAGTACTTC,CASSYWQGRSYEQYF
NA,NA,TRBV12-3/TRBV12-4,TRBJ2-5,TGTGCCAGCAGCAACCAGGGAGCTGCGGAGACCCAGTACTTC,CASSNQGAAETQYF
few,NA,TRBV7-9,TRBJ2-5,TGTGCCAGCAGCTTAGCGGCCGAGACCCAGTACTTC,CASSLAAETQYF
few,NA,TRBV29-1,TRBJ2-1,TGCAGCGTTGCGGGACAAAACGGGTTCAATGAGCAGTTCTTC,CSVAGQNGFNEQFF
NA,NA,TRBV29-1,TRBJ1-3,TGCAGCGTTGCCACCTTGGGGAACACCATATATTTT,CSVATLGNTIYF
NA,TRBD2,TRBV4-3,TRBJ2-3,TGCGCCAGCAGCCAAGTAGGGCGGGAGAGGGTCACAGATACGAAGTATTTT,CASSQVGRERVTDTKYF
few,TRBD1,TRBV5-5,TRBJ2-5,TGTGCCAGCAGCTTGGTGATGACAGGGTCAGAGACCCAGTACTTC,CASSLVMTGSETQYF
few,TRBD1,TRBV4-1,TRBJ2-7,TGCGCCAGCAGCCAAGTCCGGACAGGGGAGCAGTACTTC,CASSQVRTGEQYF
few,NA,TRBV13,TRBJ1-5,TGTGCCAGCAGCTTGTTCCTTACCCCAGCACAGCCCCAGCATTTT,CASSLFLTPAQPQHF
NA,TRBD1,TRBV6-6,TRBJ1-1,TGTGCCAGCAGTTACTCGAGGGGACAGGGGGGAGTCAGCACTGAAGCTTTCTTT,CASSYSRGQGGVSTEAFF
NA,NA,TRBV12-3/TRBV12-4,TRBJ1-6,TGTGCCAGCAGTTTGGGACGTAATTCACCCCTCCACTTT,CASSLGRNSPLHF
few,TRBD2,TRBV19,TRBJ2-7,TGTGCCAGTAGTATGACCAGTAGCGGGAGCATTTACGAGCAGTACTTC,CASSMTSSGSIYEQYF
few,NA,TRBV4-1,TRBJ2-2,TGCGCCAGCAGCGCACAGGGAATTCCCGGGGAGCTGTTTTTT,CASSAQGIPGELFF
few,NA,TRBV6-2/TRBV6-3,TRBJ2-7,TGTGCCAGCACTGAGGGGCGATTAAGCTCCTACGAGCAGTACTTC,CASTEGRLSSYEQYF